The next 20 T cell receptor beta chains were all read from a single sample in a study of cytomegalovirus exposure and HLA in healthy donors (dated 2017 in TCRdb). The library was made by the immunoSEQ multiplex PCR assay. A mixture of 60 forward primers for TCR Vbeta segments and 13 reverse primers for TCR Jbeta segments was used in the multiplex PCR. In its TCRdb copy, this immuneACCESS table keeps in-frame sequences only and misses some clones. Where compared with another copy, unresolved V genes explain less than half of these, and the others have no known cause. In this sample the table shows 150,000 to 200,000 clones, about 87% of which occur a single time. The ten largest make up 1.5% to 2% of the sample. Sequencing was carried out using PBMCs. These receptors all stem from a woman aged 18-29 years in good health and CMV-seronegative.

The chain has TRBV9 and TRBJ2-1; 8 positions agree with TRBD2. Germline trimming cut 2 bases from V and 5 bases from J; bases unmatched to any gene: 12. The CDR3 is made up of 17 amino acids. Germline-derived CDR1 and CDR2 are SGDLS and YYNGEE. The CDR3 DNA follows: TGTGCCAGCAGCGTTTACCCGAGCGGGAGTAGCGACAATGAGCAGTTCTTC. Translating gives CASSVYPSGSSDNEQFF.

There are a few counts of this clone. The chain combines TRBV27 with TRBJ2-3, with 10 bases that match TRBD2. The CDR3 covers 19 residues. Trimming at V came to 2 bases and at J to 6 bases, leaving 17 bases not matched to a gene. Germline V gives CDR1 MNHEY, CDR2 SMNVEV (reference sequence). The DNA for the CDR3 is TGTGCCAGCAGTTTAATCAAGGCTAGCGGGAGCCACCGGAGGGATACGCAGTATTTT. This sequence encodes CASSLIKASGSHRRDTQYF.

The chain uses TRBV29-1 and TRBJ2-5; D is perhaps TRBD2 (6 bases). Matching the DNA end better, TRBJ2-7 makes the J call doubtful. The CDR3 runs 13 residues. Germline V gene sequence: CDR1 SQVTM, CDR2 ANQGSEA. The CDR3 DNA is TGCAGCGTTGAGTGGAGGGGAAGCTACGAGCAGTACTTC. This sequence encodes CSVEWRGSYEQYF.

The rearrangement joins TRBV19 to TRBJ2-3; 9 positions match TRBD1. Trimming took 6 bases from V and 4 from J; bases not matched to a gene: 8. Germline CDR1 LNHDA, CDR2 SQIVND (reference sequence). This CDR3 region has 15 residues. As DNA, the CDR3 is TGTGCCAGTAGCATTATAAGGACAGGGGCAGATACGCAGTATTTT. Its protein is CASSIIRTGADTQYF. Drawing the rest from reference TRBV19 and TRBJ2-3, the complete variable domain is DGGITQSPKYLFRKEGQNVTLSCEQNLNHDAMYWYRQDPGQGLRLIYYSQIVNDFQKGDIAEGYSVSREKKESFPLTVTSAQKNPTAFYLCASSIIRTGADTQYFGPGTRLTVL.

The chain links TRBV6-6 to TRBJ2-1; 9 bases align to TRBD1. This CDR3 region has 16 residues. Germline lookup yields CDR1 MNHNY and CDR2 SVGAGI (reference sequence). The ends lost 6 bases at V and 0 bases at J; junction bases unmatched: 6. The CDR3 DNA reads as TGTGCCAGCAGACCGCCGGGACAGGGCTCCTACAATGAGCAGTTCTTC. Protein: CASRPPGQGSYNEQFF.

This clone was seen only once. CDR3 DNA sequence: TGTGCCAGCAGCCCTCTAGCGGGAGTTGCCAATGAGCAGTTCTTC. This sequence encodes CASSPLAGVANEQFF. The gene calls are TRBV7-9 and TRBJ2-1, with 10 bases that match TRBD2. Germline trimming cut 5 bases from V and 6 bases from J; bases unmatched to any gene: 7. The CDR3 length is 15 residues. Germline V gene lookup returns CDR1 SEHNR and CDR2 FQNEAQ (reference sequence).

The V call is TRBV6-5, the J call TRBJ2-7; maybe TRBD1 (6 bases). Germline lookup yields CDR1 MNHEY and CDR2 SVGAGI. The CDR3 totals 14 residues. CDR3 protein: CAPRDRSSSYEQYF. As DNA, the CDR3 is TGTGCTCCTCGAGACAGGTCGAGCTCCTACGAGCAGTACTTC.

The CDR3 DNA reads as TGTGCCAGCTGGTTGGGGAGCTCCTACGAGCAGTACTTC. Translation: CASWLGSSYEQYF. The rearrangement uses TRBV6-1 and TRBJ2-7; D might be TRBD2 (5 bases). The CDR3 sequence is 13 residues long. CDR1 is MNHNS and CDR2 is SASEGT in the germline V gene. The V and J ends lost 8 bases and 0 bases respectively, with 11 bases between them.

This clone appeared a few times. The chain links TRBV18 to TRBJ1-1, with a weak D call TRBD1 (6 bases). The CDR3 has 16 amino acids. The V and J ends lost 3 bases and 1 base respectively, with 15 bases between them. Germline assignment: CDR1 KGHSH and CDR2 LQKENI. CDR3 residues: CASSPTRGGGNTEAFF. The DNA of the CDR3 is TGTGCCAGCTCACCGACCCGGGGAGGGGGGAACACTGAAGCTTTCTTT.

CDR3 loop: CASSLELDYGYTF. In nucleotides, the CDR3 is TGTGCCAGCAGCTTAGAACTCGACTATGGCTACACCTTC. V gene TRBV7-9 combines with J gene TRBJ1-2; D gene ambiguous. This CDR3 comprises 13 residues. Trimming removed 1 base at V and 3 bases at J, with 6 bases between. Germline V gives CDR1 SEHNR, CDR2 FQNEAQ (reference sequence). Supplemented by reference TRBV7-9 and TRBJ1-2, the full variable domain reads DTGVSQNPRHKITKRGQNVTFRCDPISEHNRLYWYRQTLGQGPEFLTYFQNEAQLEKSRLLSDRFSAERPKGSFSTLEIQRTEQGDSAMYLCASSLELDYGYTFGSGTRLTVV.

This clone has more than one count but fewer than ten. The rearrangement uses TRBV4-1 and TRBJ2-2, with 9 bases aligning to TRBD1. CDR3 length equals 17 residues. Germline CDR1 and CDR2: MGHRA and YSYEKL. The ends lost 4 bases at V and 6 bases at J; junction bases unmatched: 12. The CDR3: CASSPGMGQGVPGELFF. The CDR3, as DNA: TGCGCCAGCAGCCCAGGCATGGGACAGGGTGTACCCGGGGAGCTGTTTTTT.

V is TRBV7-9 and J is TRBJ2-1, with 8 bases aligning to TRBD2. Germline trimming cut 4 bases from V and 5 bases from J; bases unmatched to any gene: 13. The CDR3 extends over 17 amino acids. The germline V gene has CDR1 SEHNR and CDR2 FQNEAQ (reference sequence). The CDR3 nucleotides read TGTGCCAGCAGCTCTCCCCGGGGGAGCGGGGGAAACAATGAGCAGTTCTTC. It encodes CASSSPRGSGGNNEQFF.

The CDR3 spells CASSNLAGRPPVYEQYF. The DNA for the CDR3 is TGTGCCAGCAGCAACCTAGCGGGACGGCCCCCCGTATACGAGCAGTACTTC. V is TRBV21-1 and J is TRBJ2-7; TRBD2 reflects the table's D call only, with no check against the DNA. TRBV21-1 is termed a pseudogene. This CDR3 has 17 residues.

V gene TRBV11-3 combines with J gene TRBJ2-1; D is uncertain. This CDR3 has 13 amino acids. V lost 2 bases and J lost 7, with 9 bases in between. Germline-derived CDR1 and CDR2 are SGHNT and YENEEA. The CDR3 nucleotides read TGTGCCAGCAGCTTATCCTACTTTAATGAGCAGTTCTTC. Its translation: CASSLSYFNEQFF.

The genes are TRBV7-9 and TRBJ2-2, with 8 bases fitting TRBD1. The CDR3 runs 16 residues. The germline gives CDR1 SEHNR, CDR2 FQNEAQ (reference sequence). V shed 0 bases and J 1 base; nucleotides not matched to a gene: 1. The DNA for the CDR3 is TGTGCCAGCAGCTTAGCTGGGACAGGGAACACCGGGGAGCTGTTTTTT. This codes for CASSLAGTGNTGELFF.

This chain joins TRBV6-1 and TRBJ2-7, with 8 bases identical to TRBD1. V lost 7 bases, J lost 3 bases, and 5 bases stayed unmatched. The germline gives CDR1 MNHNS, CDR2 SASEGT. The CDR3 contains 13 residues. The CDR3 here is CASIPQGVYEQYF. The DNA of the CDR3 is TGTGCCAGCATTCCACAGGGGGTCTACGAGCAGTACTTC.

The V gene is TRBV6-1, the J gene TRBJ2-7; TRBD1 is a possible D gene (5 bases). Looked up from germline, CDR1 is MNHNS and CDR2 is SASEGT. Between the trimmed V and J ends, which lost 2 bases and 6 bases, there was a span of 11 bases. The CDR3 is 13 amino acids. The CDR3 protein is CASSEQGPSEQYF. For the CDR3, the DNA is TGTGCCAGCAGTGAACAGGGTCCCAGCGAGCAGTACTTC.

The chain has TRBV18 and TRBJ1-1; D uncertain. Germline V gene data show CDR1 as KGHSH and CDR2 as LQKENI. The germline V and J ends were trimmed by 3 bases and 8 bases, with 19 bases remaining between them. The length of the CDR3 is 15 residues. CDR3 DNA: TGTGCCAGCTCACCCGAGTCCGGTCCGCTGGAGGAAGCTTTCTTT. It codes for CASSPESGPLEEAFF.

CDR3: CASSSGGGQFF. Written as DNA, the CDR3 is TGTGCCAGCAGTTCCGGGGGGGGGCAGTTCTTC. This chain joins TRBV6-5 and TRBJ2-1; 8 nucleotides line up with TRBD2. This CDR3 contains 11 residues. The germline gives CDR1 MNHEY, CDR2 SVGAGI. With V trimmed by 4 bases and J by 12 bases, 2 bases remained unmatched.

The chain has TRBV13 and TRBJ2-7; possible D gene TRBD2, 5 bases. This CDR3 region has 13 residues. V was cut by 8 bases and J by 4 bases, with 15 bases left in between. The germline gives CDR1 PRHDT, CDR2 FYEKMQ (reference sequence). The CDR3 nucleotides are TGTGCCAGCTCAGGAGAGGGTAGGTACGAGCAGTACTTC. Amino acids: CASSGEGRYEQYF.